The subject of this entry is one T cell receptor (beta chain). The data are from a study of blood T cells in healthy people across ages. Per the germline V gene, CDR1 is SEHNR and CDR2 is FQNEAQ (reference sequence). The CDR3 has 13 amino acids. With a J-beta primer mix and a sample-barcoded 5' primer, a second PCR ran roughly 6 to 11 cycles. TCRdb passed the 5' RACE reads through MiXCR, listing each CDR3 protein once. The data hold about 1,500,000 distinct CDR3 sequences, with roughly 27% observed a single time. This TCR was sampled from a woman in her twenties or thirties in good health. The chain carries TRBV7-9 and TRBJ2-4, with D uncertain. The J call may be in error: the DNA end matches TRBJ2-7 better. Material for sequencing was blood. This CDR3 reads CASSPTSTYEQYF. In nucleotides, the CDR3 is TGTGCCAGCAGCCCCACATCCACCTACGAGCAGTACTTC.